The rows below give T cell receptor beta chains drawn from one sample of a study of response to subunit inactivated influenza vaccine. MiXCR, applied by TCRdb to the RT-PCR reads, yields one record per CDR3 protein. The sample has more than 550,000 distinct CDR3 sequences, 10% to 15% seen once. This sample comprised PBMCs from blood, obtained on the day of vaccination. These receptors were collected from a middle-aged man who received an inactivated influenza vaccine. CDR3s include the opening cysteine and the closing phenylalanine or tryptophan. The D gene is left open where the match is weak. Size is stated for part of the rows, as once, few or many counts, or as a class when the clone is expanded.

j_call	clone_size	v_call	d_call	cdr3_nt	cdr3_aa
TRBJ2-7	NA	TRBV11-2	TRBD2	TGTGCCAGCAGCTTACTAGCGGGTCGGGTTGAGCAGTACTTC	CASSLLAGRVEQYF
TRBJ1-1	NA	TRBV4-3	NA	TGCGCCAGCAGCCAAGACGGACAGACGAACACTGAAGCTTTCTTT	CASSQDGQTNTEAFF
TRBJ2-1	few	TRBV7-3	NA	TGTGCCAGCAGCTTATCGGCGGGGCGAGCCTACAATGAGCAGTTCTTC	CASSLSAGRAYNEQFF
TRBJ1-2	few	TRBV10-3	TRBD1	TGTGCCATCAGCGCGGGACAGCCCTATGGCTACACCTTC	CAISAGQPYGYTF
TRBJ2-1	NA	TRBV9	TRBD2	TGTGCCAGCAGCGTAGTGACTAGCTGGCCTTACAATGAGCAGTTCTTC	CASSVVTSWPYNEQFF
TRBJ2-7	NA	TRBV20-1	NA	TGCAGTGCTAGAGTGTTGTCCCCCCAGGGGATCCCCTACGAGCAGTACTTC	CSARVLSPQGIPYEQYF
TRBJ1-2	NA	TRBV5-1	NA	TGCGCCACCCGCCGTGGGCAGGGTGATGGCTACACCTTC	CATRRGQGDGYTF
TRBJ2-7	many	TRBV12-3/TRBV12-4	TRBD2	TGTGCCAGCAGCCGGGGAACTAGCGTCGAGCAGTACTTC	CASSRGTSVEQYF
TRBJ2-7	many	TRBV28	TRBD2	TGTGCCACCCGACTAGCGTCCCGGGGGTACGAGCAGTACTTC	CATRLASRGYEQYF
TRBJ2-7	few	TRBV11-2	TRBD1	TGTGCCAGCCAAGGACAGGCCCGATACGAGCAGTACTTC	CASQGQARYEQYF
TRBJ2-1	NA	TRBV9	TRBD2	TGTGCCAGCAGCGTAATCGGACTAGCGGGTGAGCAGTTCTTC	CASSVIGLAGEQFF
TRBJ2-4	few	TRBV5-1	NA	TGCGCCAGCAGCAAGGAGTTAGCCAAAAACATTCAGTACTTC	CASSKELAKNIQYF
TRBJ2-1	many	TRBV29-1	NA	TGCAGCGTTGAACCCGTTAGGGTCTACAATGAGCAGTTCTTC	CSVEPVRVYNEQFF
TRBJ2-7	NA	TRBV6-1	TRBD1	TGTGCCAGCAGTGAGGGGGGGACAGGGTCCTACGAGCAGTACTTC	CASSEGGTGSYEQYF
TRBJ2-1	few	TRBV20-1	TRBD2	TGCAGTGCCCCGCCCAGCGGGGTATACAATGAGCAGTTCTTC	CSAPPSGVYNEQFF
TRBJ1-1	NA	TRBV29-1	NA	TGCAGCGTTGGGAATCATGTAGGGAGGACTGAAGCTTTCTTT	CSVGNHVGRTEAFF
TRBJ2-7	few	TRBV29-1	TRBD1	TGCAGCGTCGAGAGTGACAGGGACTACGAGCAGTACTTC	CSVESDRDYEQYF
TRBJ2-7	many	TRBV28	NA	TGTGCCAGCAGTTTCCCCGGGCAGGGCACCTACGAGCAGTACTTC	CASSFPGQGTYEQYF
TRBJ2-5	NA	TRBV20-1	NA	TGCAGTGCTTCTAGCGAAACAGGCCAAGAGACCCAGTACTTC	CSASSETGQETQYF
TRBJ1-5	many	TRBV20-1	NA	TGCAGTGCGGACGGGTGGAATCAGCCCCAGCATTTT	CSADGWNQPQHF
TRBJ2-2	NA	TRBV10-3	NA	TGTGCCATCAGTGGGGGGGTTAACACCGGGGAGCTGTTTTTT	CAISGGVNTGELFF
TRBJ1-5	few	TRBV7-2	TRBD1	TGTGCCAGCAGACAGGACAGGTCCGGAAATCAGCCCCAGCATTTT	CASRQDRSGNQPQHF
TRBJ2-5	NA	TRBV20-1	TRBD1	TGCAGTGCTAGAGAAAACAGGGGCCATCGGGAGACCCAGTACTTC	CSARENRGHRETQYF
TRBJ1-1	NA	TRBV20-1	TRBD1	TGCAGTGCTACACGTCAACAGGGGAAGACTGAAGCTTTCTTT	CSATRQQGKTEAFF
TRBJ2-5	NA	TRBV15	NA	TGTGCCACCAGCAGAGACTCCTGGGGAGGGGGCGCAGGAGAGACCCAGTACTTC	CATSRDSWGGGAGETQYF
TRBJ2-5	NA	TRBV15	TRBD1	TGTGCCACCAGCAAAGAGTTTGTCAACAGGGGATTAGAGACCCAGTACTTC	CATSKEFVNRGLETQYF
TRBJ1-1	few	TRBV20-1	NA	TGCAGTGCGAGACAAGTGAACACTGAAGCTTTCTTT	CSARQVNTEAFF
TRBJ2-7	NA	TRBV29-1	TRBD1	TGCAGCGTTGAAGATGTCGGGGACAGGGGGCTCAACGAGCAGTACTTC	CSVEDVGDRGLNEQYF
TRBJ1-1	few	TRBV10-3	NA	TGTGCCATCAGTGTCGGGGGTTCTAAGACTGAAGCTTTCTTT	CAISVGGSKTEAFF